Here is one T cell receptor beta chain with its context. CDR3 length: 14 amino acids. CDR1 and CDR2 from the germline V gene are MDHEN and SYDVKM. V lost 6 bases and J 2 bases, leaving 14 bases between the germline ends. The source of the sample is a study of control samples from healthy donors and cancer patients. Sequenced by immunoSEQ multiplex PCR; TCRdb stores in-frame clones only, minus some. The sample carries about 130,000 clones, more than 85% recorded once. Sequences were obtained from blood. This clonotype originated in a man aged 18 to 29 in good health. This rearrangement joins TRBV28 to TRBJ2-7; tentative D call: TRBD1 (6 bases). This CDR3 is CASREQGATYEQYF. In DNA form, the CDR3 reads TGTGCCAGCAGAGAACAGGGAGCCACCTACGAGCAGTACTTC.